The 6 T cell receptor beta chains listed next were all sequenced from one sample in a study of human T cells and chemical hapten exposure. The time point: patch test 2, 6 weeks after DPC sensitization. Noted treatment: therapeutic diphenylcyclopropenone sensitization with weekly scalp DPC. TCRdb independently ran MiXCR on the RACE reads; one entry per CDR3 protein. The sample consists of about 95,000 distinct CDR3 sequences, roughly 11% of them appearing once. The sample was whole blood, taken in connection with sensitization to the hapten diphenylcyclopropenone (DPC). The receptors here all came from a woman aged 40 to 49 with alopecia areata. Some clones in this sample may be carry-over from other donors' samples.

The chain couples TRBV6-6 to TRBJ2-2, with a possible D match to TRBD1 (5 bases). Per the germline V gene, CDR1 is MNHNY and CDR2 is SVGAGI (reference sequence). Trimming shortened V by 0 bases and J by 0 bases, and 11 bases separated the two germline ends. CDR3 size: 17 residues. This CDR3 is CASSYSNRIANTGELFF. Written as DNA, the CDR3 is TGTGCCAGCAGTTACTCGAACAGGATCGCGAACACCGGGGAGCTGTTTTTT.

The CDR3 bases are TGCAGCGTTGTGCGGGGGACAAGCACAGATACGCAGTATTTT. This sequence encodes CSVVRGTSTDTQYF. The chain has TRBV29-1 and TRBJ2-3; weak D call: TRBD2 (7 bases). Trimming took 4 bases from V and 0 from J, leaving 11 bases between them. This CDR3 region has 14 residues. Germline assignment: CDR1 SQVTM and CDR2 ANQGSEA.

This clonotype was detected ten times or more. The V and J genes are TRBV24-1 and TRBJ2-1; 8 positions match TRBD1. CDR3 size: 14 residues. Looked up from germline, CDR1 is KGHDR and CDR2 is SFDVKD. V lost 5 bases and J lost 5; bases outside the gene matches: 4. The chain's CDR3 is CATSVAGGNNEQFF. The CDR3 coding sequence is TGTGCCACCAGTGTGGCAGGGGGCAACAATGAGCAGTTCTTC.

This clonotype was seen a handful of times. The chain links TRBV6-6 to TRBJ2-7, with D perhaps given as TRBD1 or TRBD2 (6 bases each). Trimming shortened V by 2 bases and J by 4 bases, and 18 bases separated the two germline ends. The CDR3 is 16 amino acids. Germline V gene lookup returns CDR1 MNHNY and CDR2 SVGAGI (reference sequence). In DNA, the CDR3 is TGTGCCAGCAGTTACGCCGGAGGGGGGCAAAGATACGAGCAGTACTTC. This gives the protein CASSYAGGGQRYEQYF.

This chain connects TRBV7-2 to TRBJ1-1, with D unresolved. Per germline, CDR1 SGHTA and CDR2 FQGNSA. The V gene lost 4 bases and the J gene lost 4 bases, with 10 bases spanning the gap. There are 13 residues in the CDR3. CDR3 in DNA: TGTGCCAGCAGCTCATCACCCGGCACTGAAGCTTTCTTT. This codes for CASSSSPGTEAFF.

The gene calls are TRBV10-3 and TRBJ1-1, with D unresolved. The germline gives CDR1 ENHRY, CDR2 SYGVKD. V shed 6 bases and J shed 11 bases, with 25 bases lying between them. The CDR3 runs 15 residues. The CDR3 region is CAISPRGGAERAAFF. The DNA of the CDR3 is TGTGCCATCAGCCCCCGGGGTGGTGCTGAGAGGGCGGCTTTCTTT.